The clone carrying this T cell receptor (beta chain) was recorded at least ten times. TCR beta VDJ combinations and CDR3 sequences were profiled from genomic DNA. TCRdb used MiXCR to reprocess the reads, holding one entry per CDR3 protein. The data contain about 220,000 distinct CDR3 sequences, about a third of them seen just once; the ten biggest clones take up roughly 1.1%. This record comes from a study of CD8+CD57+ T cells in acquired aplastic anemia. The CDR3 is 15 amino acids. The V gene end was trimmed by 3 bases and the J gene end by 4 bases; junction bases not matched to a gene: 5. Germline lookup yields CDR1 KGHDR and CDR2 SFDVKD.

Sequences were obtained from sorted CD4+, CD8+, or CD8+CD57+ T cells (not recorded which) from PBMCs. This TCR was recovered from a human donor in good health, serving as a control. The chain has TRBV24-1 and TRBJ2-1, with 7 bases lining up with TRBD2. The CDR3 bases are TGTGCCACCAGTGATCTAGCGGTCGGTTACAATGAGCAGTTCTTC. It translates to CATSDLAVGYNEQFF.